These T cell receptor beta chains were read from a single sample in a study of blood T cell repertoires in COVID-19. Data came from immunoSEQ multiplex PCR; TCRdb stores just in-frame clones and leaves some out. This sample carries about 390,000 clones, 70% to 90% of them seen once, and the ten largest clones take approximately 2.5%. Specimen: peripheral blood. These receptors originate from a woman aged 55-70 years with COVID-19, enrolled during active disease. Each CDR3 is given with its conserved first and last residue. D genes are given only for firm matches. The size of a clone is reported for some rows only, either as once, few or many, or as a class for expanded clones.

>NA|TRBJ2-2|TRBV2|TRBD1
CASSQGATSTGELFF
TGTGCCAGCAGCCAGGGGGCCACCTCTACCGGGGAGCTGTTTTTT
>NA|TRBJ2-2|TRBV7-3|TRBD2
CASSPLTSGSTGELFF
TGTGCCAGCAGCCCGCTGACTAGCGGGAGCACCGGGGAGCTGTTTTTT
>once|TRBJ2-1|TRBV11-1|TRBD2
CASSRTSGGDNEQFF
TGTGCCAGCAGCCGGACTAGCGGGGGGGACAATGAGCAGTTCTTC
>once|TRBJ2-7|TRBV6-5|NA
CASSSIGGQAVKYF
TGTGCCAGCAGCTCCATCGGGGGTCAGGCGGTGAAGTACTTC
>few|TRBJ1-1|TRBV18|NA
CASSHNTAEHTEAFF
TGTGCCAGCTCACACAACACCGCGGAACACACTGAAGCTTTCTTT
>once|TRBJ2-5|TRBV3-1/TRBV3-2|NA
CASSLMPAGARGTQYF
TGTGCCAGCAGCCTAATGCCTGCAGGGGCAAGAGGGACCCAGTACTTC
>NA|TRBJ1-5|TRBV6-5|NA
CASRREGYSNQPQHF
TGTGCCAGCAGGAGGGAGGGATATAGCAATCAGCCCCAGCATTTT
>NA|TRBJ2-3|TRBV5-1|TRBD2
CASSLVTSGDTDTQYF
TGCGCCAGCAGCTTGGTAACTAGCGGAGACACAGATACGCAGTATTTT
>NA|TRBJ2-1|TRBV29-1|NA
CSVERLGNEQFF
TGCAGCGTTGAGAGGCTTGGTAATGAGCAGTTCTTC
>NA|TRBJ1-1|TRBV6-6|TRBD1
CASRRGTENTEAFF
TGTGCCAGCCGCCGCGGGACAGAGAACACTGAAGCTTTCTTT
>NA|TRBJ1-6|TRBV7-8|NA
CASSSVILGLSYNSPLHF
TGTGCCAGCAGCTCAGTCATTTTAGGACTCTCCTATAATTCACCCCTCCACTTT
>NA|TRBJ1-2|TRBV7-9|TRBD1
CASRPGQGGGYTF
TGTGCCAGCAGGCCGGGACAGGGCGGCGGCTACACCTTC
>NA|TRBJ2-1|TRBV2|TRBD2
CAMERGSSYNEQFF
TGTGCCATGGAGCGGGGGAGCTCCTACAATGAGCAGTTCTTC
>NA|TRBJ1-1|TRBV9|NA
CASSGGRVNTEAFF
TGTGCCAGCAGCGGCGGTCGAGTGAACACTGAAGCTTTCTTT
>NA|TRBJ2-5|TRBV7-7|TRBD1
CASSADRGEETQYF
TGTGCTAGCAGCGCGGACAGGGGTGAAGAGACCCAGTACTTC
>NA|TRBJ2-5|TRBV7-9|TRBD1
CASSLREGAAQETQYF
TGTGCCAGCAGCTTAAGAGAGGGGGCAGCCCAAGAGACCCAGTACTTC
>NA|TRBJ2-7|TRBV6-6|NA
CASSYSRTGPTYEQYF
TGTGCCAGCAGTTACAGCAGGACTGGCCCCACCTACGAGCAGTACTTC
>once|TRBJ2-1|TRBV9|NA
CASSSGTPGQSYNEQFF
TGTGCCAGCAGCTCCGGCACGCCGGGACAATCCTACAATGAGCAGTTCTTC
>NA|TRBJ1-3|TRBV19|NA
CASSIWATGNTIYF
TGTGCCAGTAGTATATGGGCGACTGGAAACACCATATATTTT
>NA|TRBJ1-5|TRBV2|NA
CASSEKDRNQPQHF
TGTGCCAGCAGTGAAAAGGACAGAAATCAGCCCCAGCATTTT